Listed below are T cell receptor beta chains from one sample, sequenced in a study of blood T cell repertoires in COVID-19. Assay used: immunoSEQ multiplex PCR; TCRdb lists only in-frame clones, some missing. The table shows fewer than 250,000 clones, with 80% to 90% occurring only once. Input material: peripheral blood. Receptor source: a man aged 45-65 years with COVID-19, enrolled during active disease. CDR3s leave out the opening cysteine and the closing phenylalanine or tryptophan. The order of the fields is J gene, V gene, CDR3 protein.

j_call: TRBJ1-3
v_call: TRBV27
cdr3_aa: ASSIQGNSGNTIY

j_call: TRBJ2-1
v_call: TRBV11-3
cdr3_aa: ASSLGQLYNEQF

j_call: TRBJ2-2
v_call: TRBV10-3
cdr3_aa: AISEGASTGELF

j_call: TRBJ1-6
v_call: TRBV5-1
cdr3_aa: ASSLAGMGSPLH

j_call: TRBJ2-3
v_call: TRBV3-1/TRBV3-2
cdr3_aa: ASSTRVAPPRSTDTQY

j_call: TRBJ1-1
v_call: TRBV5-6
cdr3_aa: ASSLVVPERGTF

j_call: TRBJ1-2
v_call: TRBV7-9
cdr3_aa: ASSLARAGAGGYT

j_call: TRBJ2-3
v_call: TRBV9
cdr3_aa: ASSPLRGYFTTDTQY

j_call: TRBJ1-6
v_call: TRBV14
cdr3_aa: ASSPTDRADRSPLH

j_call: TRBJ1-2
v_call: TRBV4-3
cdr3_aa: ASSQRGPTRGTGSDYGYT

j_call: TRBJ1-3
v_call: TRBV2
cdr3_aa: ASSEQGAGNTIY

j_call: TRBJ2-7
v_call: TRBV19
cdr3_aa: ASSESGRREQY

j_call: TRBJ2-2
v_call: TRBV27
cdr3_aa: ASTGQGNTGELF

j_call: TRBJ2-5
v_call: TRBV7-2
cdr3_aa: ASSRGLAGTETQY